The T cell receptor (beta chain) described here comes from a study of response to subunit inactivated influenza vaccine. TCRdb re-derived calls from the RT-PCR reads in MiXCR, one entry per CDR3 protein. The sample has more than 550,000 distinct CDR3 sequences, about 10% seen once; the top ten hold 8% to 13%. Per the germline V gene, CDR1 is DFQATT and CDR2 is SNEGSKA (reference sequence). The CDR3 contains 14 residues. Trimming took 5 bases from V and 3 from J; bases not matched to a gene: 8. The sample was also reused in another study, on T cells expressing NK-cell markers. This second study says: What made the TCR beta cDNA was 5'RACE template switching with UMIs. CD3+CD56+NKG2C+, CD3+CD56+NKG2C- and CD3+CD56-NKG2C+ T cells, once sorted, supplied the TCR beta repertoires. In a group of five to seven donors, dominant NKG2C+ clonotypes represented about 1.0-7.5% of CD8+ T cells.

The receptor comes from a man between 50 and 59 years old who received an inactivated influenza vaccine. V is TRBV20-1 and J is TRBJ2-7; TRBD2 matches at 9 bases. This sample comprised PBMCs from blood, obtained on the day of vaccination. CDR3 in amino acids: CSALPGLASYEQYF. CDR3 nucleotides: TGCAGTGCTCTCCCGGGACTAGCCAGCTACGAGCAGTACTTC.